The 15 T cell receptor beta chains given below trace back to one sample, sequenced in a study of T cell responses to AZD1222 COVID-19 vaccine. Profiling relied on immunoSEQ multiplex PCR, and the TCRdb table lists in-frame clones only, not all of them. The sample includes approximately 120,000 clones, 90% to 95% of them seen just once. This specimen consisted of peripheral blood, obtained on day 0 of AZD1222 vaccination. Receptor source: an adult in good health.

The chain has TRBV4-3 and TRBJ1-2; TRBD1 is a possible D gene (6 bases). There are 16 residues in the CDR3. Looked up from germline, CDR1 is LGHNA and CDR2 is YSLEER. Between the trimmed V and J ends, which lost 1 base and 4 bases, there was a span of 16 bases. As DNA, the CDR3 is TGCGCCAGCAGCCAAGGGACAGTCGGCCACCGCTATGGCTACACCTTC. Translated, it gives CASSQGTVGHRYGYTF.

This chain connects TRBV7-9 to TRBJ2-7; possible D gene TRBD1, 5 bases. The germline CDR1 and CDR2 sequences are SEHNR and FQNEAQ (reference sequence). CDR3 length: 15 amino acids. The V end was cut by 0 bases, the J end by 2 bases, with 11 bases between. DNA for the CDR3: TGTGCCAGCAGCTTAGCGGGGCAGGGTACCTACGAGCAGTACTTC. It encodes CASSLAGQGTYEQYF.

The genes are TRBV6-2 or TRBV6-3 and TRBJ1-2; no definite D call. Germline V gene sequence: CDR1 MNHEY, CDR2 SVGEGT. Trimming shortened V by 7 bases and J by 5 bases, and 11 bases separated the two germline ends. The CDR3 length is 12 residues. In nucleotides, the CDR3 is TGTGCCAGCAACCCCGGAGGTTATGGCTACACCTTC. Amino acid sequence: CASNPGGYGYTF.

This clone was seen more than once but under ten times. This chain uses TRBV15 with TRBJ1-5; D uncertain. V was cut by 0 bases and J by 1 base, with 7 bases left in between. CDR1 and CDR2 from the germline V gene are LNHNV and YYDKDF (reference sequence). CDR3 length: 15 residues. This CDR3 is CATSRDPRSNQPQHF. The CDR3 DNA is TGTGCCACCAGCAGAGATCCTCGCAGCAATCAGCCCCAGCATTTT. Full variable domain (remainder filled in from reference TRBV15 and TRBJ1-5): DAMVIQNPRYQVTQFGKPVTLSCSQTLNHNVMYWYQQKSSQAPKLLFHYYDKDFNNEADTPDNFQSRRPNTSFCFLDIRSPGLGDTAMYLCATSRDPRSNQPQHFGDGTRLSIL.

This rearrangement joins TRBV3-1 (or the pseudogene TRBV3-2) to TRBJ1-3, with unresolved D. Trimming stripped 2 bases from V and 0 bases from J, with 11 bases between. In germline, CDR1 is LGHDT, CDR2 YNNKEL (reference sequence). There are 16 residues in the CDR3. Here the CDR3 DNA reads TGTGCCAGCAGCCAATCCGGGTTTTCCTCTGGAAACACCATATATTTT. This codes for CASSQSGFSSGNTIYF.

The count of this clone is one. V gene TRBV7-9 combines with J gene TRBJ2-2; 10 bases line up with TRBD1. V trimming: 1 base; J trimming: 9 bases; junction bases outside the gene matches: 11. CDR1 is SEHNR and CDR2 is FQNEAQ in the germline V gene (reference sequence). The CDR3 consists of 17 residues. CDR3 nucleotide sequence: TGTGCCAGCAGCTTAGGTATACAGGGACAGGGGACCAGGGAGCTGTTTTTT. Translating gives CASSLGIQGQGTRELFF.

This rearrangement joins TRBV7-9 to TRBJ1-2; 7 bases align to TRBD1. Trimming cost V 5 bases and J 4 bases; bases outside gene matches: 7. The CDR3 totals 14 residues. Germline CDR1 is SEHNR and CDR2 is FQNEAQ (reference sequence). This chain's CDR3 is CASSTHRGVYGYTF. The CDR3 nucleotides read TGTGCCAGCAGCACCCACAGGGGAGTCTATGGCTACACCTTC.

The chain joins TRBV5-1 to TRBJ1-1; 7 bases are shared with TRBD1. V was clipped by 7 bases and J by 4 bases; unmatched bases: 10. CDR3 length: 14 amino acids. Germline lookup yields CDR1 SGHRS and CDR2 YFSETQ. CDR3 region: CASRNSPGGTEAFF. CDR3 bases: TGCGCCAGCCGAAATTCTCCAGGGGGCACTGAAGCTTTCTTT.

The V and J genes are TRBV30 and TRBJ1-5, with D perhaps matching TRBD1 (5 bases). Germline V gene sequence: CDR1 GTSNPN, CDR2 SVGIG (reference sequence). The ends were cut back, 0 bases at V and 6 bases at J, with 12 bases in the middle. CDR3 length: 14 residues. The CDR3 sequence is CAWSVGSGSQPQHF. In nucleotides, the CDR3 is TGTGCCTGGAGTGTAGGGTCAGGGAGTCAGCCCCAGCATTTT. The variable domain in full, completed from reference TRBV30 and TRBJ1-5, reads SQTIHQWPATLVQPVGSPLSLECTVEGTSNPNLYWYRQAAGRGLQLLFYSVGIGQISSEVPQNLSASRPQDRQFILSSKKLLLSDSGFYLCAWSVGSGSQPQHFGDGTRLSIL.

The CDR3 coding sequence is TGTGCCAGCAGCGTAGGGGACCTAGCAACTAATGAAAAACTGTTTTTT. Translating it yields CASSVGDLATNEKLFF. The V call is TRBV9, the J call TRBJ1-4; possibly TRBD1 for D (5 bases). Germline CDR1 is SGDLS and CDR2 is YYNGEE. The CDR3 contains 16 residues. The V and J ends lost 0 bases and 0 bases respectively, with 9 bases between them. Drawing the rest from reference TRBV9 and TRBJ1-4, the complete variable domain is DSGVTQTPKHLITATGQRVTLRCSPRSGDLSVYWYQQSLDQGLQFLIQYYNGEERAKGNILERFSAQQFPDLHSELNLSSLELGDSALYFCASSVGDLATNEKLFFGSGTQLSVL.

This clone was picked up one time. The CDR3 sequence is CASSMWGDQETQYF. DNA of the CDR3: TGTGCCAGTAGTATGTGGGGGGACCAAGAGACCCAGTACTTC. The V call is TRBV19, the J call TRBJ2-5; a possible D gene is TRBD2 (6 bases). Germline CDR1 is LNHDA and CDR2 is SQIVND (reference sequence). Between the trimmed V and J ends, which lost 3 bases and 0 bases, there was a span of 8 bases. The CDR3 totals 14 residues.

The V and J genes are TRBV30 and TRBJ1-5, with D maybe TRBD1 (5 bases). This CDR3 is 13 amino acids long. From germline, CDR1 is GTSNPN and CDR2 SVGIG (reference sequence). Trimming cost V 5 bases and J 4 bases, with 12 bases left between them. CDR3 residues: CAWETERNQPQHF. In DNA, the CDR3 is TGTGCCTGGGAGACAGAGCGTAATCAGCCCCAGCATTTT.

The genes are TRBV5-4 and TRBJ2-5, with 15 positions matching TRBD2. This CDR3 region has 17 residues. Trimming removed 4 bases from V and 0 bases from J; junction bases left unmatched: 4. Looked up from germline, CDR1 is SGHNT and CDR2 is YYREEE (reference sequence). The DNA for the CDR3 is TGTGCCAGCAGCCCTGGACTAGCGGGGGGGTACCAAGAGACCCAGTACTTC. Amino acids: CASSPGLAGGYQETQYF.

The chain carries TRBV3-1 (or the pseudogene TRBV3-2) and TRBJ2-7; either TRBD1 or TRBD2 may supply D (6 bases each). CDR1 is LGHDT, CDR2 YNNKEL, per germline (reference sequence). Trimming removed 1 base from V and 6 bases from J, with 13 bases in between. This CDR3 spans 14 amino acids. The CDR3 protein is CASSQVSGAREQYF. For the CDR3, the DNA is TGTGCCAGCAGCCAAGTTTCGGGGGCTCGCGAGCAGTACTTC.

The chain employs TRBV13 and TRBJ2-7, with D perhaps matching TRBD1 or TRBD2 (5 bases each). V lost 0 bases and J 0 bases, leaving 9 bases between the germline ends. CDR3 length: 15 residues. Germline values: CDR1 PRHDT, CDR2 FYEKMQ (reference sequence). CDR3 nucleotides: TGTGCCAGCAGCTTAGGCCGGGGCAACTCCTACGAGCAGTACTTC. This translates into CASSLGRGNSYEQYF.